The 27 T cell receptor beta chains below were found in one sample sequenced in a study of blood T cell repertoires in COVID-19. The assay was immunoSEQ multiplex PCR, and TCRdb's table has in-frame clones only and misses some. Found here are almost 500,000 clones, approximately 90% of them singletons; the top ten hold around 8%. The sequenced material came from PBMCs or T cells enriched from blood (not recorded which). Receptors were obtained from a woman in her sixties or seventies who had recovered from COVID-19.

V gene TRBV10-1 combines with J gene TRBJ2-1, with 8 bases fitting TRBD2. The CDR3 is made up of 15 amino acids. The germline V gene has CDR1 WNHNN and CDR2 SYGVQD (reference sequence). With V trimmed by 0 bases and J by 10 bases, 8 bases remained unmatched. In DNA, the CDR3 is TGCGCCAGCAGTGAGTCTGGACTAGCTACTGACGAGCAGTTCTTC. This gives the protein CASSESGLATDEQFF.

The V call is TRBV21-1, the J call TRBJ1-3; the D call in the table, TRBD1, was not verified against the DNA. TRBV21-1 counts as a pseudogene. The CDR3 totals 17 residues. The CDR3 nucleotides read TGTGCCATGCTGCGGCAGGGGGATGTGATGTCTGGAAACACCATATATTTT. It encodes CAMLRQGDVMSGNTIYF.

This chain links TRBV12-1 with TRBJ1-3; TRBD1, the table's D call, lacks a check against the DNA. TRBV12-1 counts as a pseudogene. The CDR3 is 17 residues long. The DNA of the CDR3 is TGTGCCAGCAGCTTTGCCCTTGAACAGTACTCTGGAAACACCATATATTTT. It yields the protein CASSFALEQYSGNTIYF.

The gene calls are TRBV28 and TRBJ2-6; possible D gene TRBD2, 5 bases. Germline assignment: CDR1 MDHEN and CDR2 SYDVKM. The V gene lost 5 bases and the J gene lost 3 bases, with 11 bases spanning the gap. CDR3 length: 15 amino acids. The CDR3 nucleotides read TGTGCCAGCAGTCTGGGAACTAGTGGGGCCAACGTCCTGACTTTC. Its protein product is CASSLGTSGANVLTF.

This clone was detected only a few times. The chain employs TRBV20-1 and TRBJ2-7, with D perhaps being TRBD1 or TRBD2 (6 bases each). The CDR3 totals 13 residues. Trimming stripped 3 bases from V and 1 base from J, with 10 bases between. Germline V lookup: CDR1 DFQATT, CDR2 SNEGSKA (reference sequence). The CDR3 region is CSASSGQSYEQYV. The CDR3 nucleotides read TGCAGTGCTAGTAGCGGACAGTCCTACGAGCAGTACGTC.

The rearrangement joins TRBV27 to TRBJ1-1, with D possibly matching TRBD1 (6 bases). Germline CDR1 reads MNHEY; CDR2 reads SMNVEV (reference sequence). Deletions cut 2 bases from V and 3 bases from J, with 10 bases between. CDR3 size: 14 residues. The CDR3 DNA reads TGTGCCAGCAGTTTAGGGGGCCCGCACACTGAAGCTTTCTTT. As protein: CASSLGGPHTEAFF.

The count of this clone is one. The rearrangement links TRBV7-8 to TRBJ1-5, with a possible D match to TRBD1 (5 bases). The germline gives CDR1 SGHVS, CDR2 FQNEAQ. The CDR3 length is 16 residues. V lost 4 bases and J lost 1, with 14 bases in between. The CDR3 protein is CASSSLLRGSNQPQHF. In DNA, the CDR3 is TGTGCCAGCAGCTCCCTCCTCCGGGGGAGCAATCAGCCCCAGCATTTT.

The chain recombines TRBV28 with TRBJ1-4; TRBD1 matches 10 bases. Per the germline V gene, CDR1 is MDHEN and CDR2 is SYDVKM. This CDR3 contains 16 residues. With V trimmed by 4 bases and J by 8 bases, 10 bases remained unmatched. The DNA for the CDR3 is TGTGCCAGCAGTTCCCCACCGGGACAGGGGTACGAAAAACTGTTTTTT. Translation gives CASSSPPGQGYEKLFF.

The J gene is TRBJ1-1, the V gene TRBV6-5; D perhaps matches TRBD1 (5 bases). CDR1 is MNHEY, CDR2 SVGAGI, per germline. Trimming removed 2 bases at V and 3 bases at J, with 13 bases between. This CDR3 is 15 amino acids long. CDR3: CASSYGAGFHTEAFF. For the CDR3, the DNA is TGTGCCAGCAGTTACGGGGCAGGGTTCCACACTGAAGCTTTCTTT.

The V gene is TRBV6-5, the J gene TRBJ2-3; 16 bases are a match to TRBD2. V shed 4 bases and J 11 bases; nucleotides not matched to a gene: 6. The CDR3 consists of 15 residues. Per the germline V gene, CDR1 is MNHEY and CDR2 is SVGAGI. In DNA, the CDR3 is TGTGCCAGCAGTTCCGGGACTAGCGGGGGGGACCGGCAGTATTTT. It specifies CASSSGTSGGDRQYF.

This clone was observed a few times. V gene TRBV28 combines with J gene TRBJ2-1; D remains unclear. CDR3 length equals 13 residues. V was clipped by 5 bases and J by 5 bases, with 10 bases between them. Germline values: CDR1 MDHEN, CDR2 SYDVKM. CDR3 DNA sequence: TGTGCCAGCAGTGGGCGTCGCCACAATGAGCAGTTCTTC. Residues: CASSGRRHNEQFF.

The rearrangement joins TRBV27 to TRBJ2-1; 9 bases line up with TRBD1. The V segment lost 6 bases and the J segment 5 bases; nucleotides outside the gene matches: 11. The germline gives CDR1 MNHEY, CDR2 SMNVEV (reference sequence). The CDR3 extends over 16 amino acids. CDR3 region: CASSLSTGGENNEQFF. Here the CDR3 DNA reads TGTGCCAGCAGCCTCTCTACAGGGGGCGAGAACAATGAGCAGTTCTTC.

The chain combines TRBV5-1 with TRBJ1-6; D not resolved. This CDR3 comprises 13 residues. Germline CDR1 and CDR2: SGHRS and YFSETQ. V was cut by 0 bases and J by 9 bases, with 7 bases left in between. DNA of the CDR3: TGCGCCAGCAGCTTGGAGGAGTTTTCACCCCTCCACTTT. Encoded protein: CASSLEEFSPLHF.

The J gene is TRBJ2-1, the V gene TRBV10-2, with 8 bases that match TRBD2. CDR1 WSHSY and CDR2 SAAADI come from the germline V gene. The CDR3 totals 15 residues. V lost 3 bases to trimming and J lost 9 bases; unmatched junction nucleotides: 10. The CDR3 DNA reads TGCGCCAGCAGTGATATGGCTAGCGGGTCCCCTGAGCAGTTCTTC. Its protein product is CASSDMASGSPEQFF.

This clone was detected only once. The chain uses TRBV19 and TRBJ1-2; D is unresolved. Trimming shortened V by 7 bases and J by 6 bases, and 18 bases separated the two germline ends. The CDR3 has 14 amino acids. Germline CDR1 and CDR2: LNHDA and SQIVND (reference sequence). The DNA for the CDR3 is TGTGCCAGTACCGCCTTCTGGGGAGTAAATGGCTACACCTTC. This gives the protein CASTAFWGVNGYTF. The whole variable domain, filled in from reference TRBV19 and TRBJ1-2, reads DGGITQSPKYLFRKEGQNVTLSCEQNLNHDAMYWYRQDPGQGLRLIYYSQIVNDFQKGDIAEGYSVSREKKESFPLTVTSAQKNPTAFYLCASTAFWGVNGYTFGSGTRLTVV.

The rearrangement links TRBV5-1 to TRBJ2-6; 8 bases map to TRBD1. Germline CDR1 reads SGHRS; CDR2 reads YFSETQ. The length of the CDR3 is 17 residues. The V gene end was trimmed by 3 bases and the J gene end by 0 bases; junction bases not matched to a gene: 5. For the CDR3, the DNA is TGCGCCAGCAGCTCCGGACAGGGAAGCTCTGGGGCCAACGTCCTGACTTTC. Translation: CASSSGQGSSGANVLTF.

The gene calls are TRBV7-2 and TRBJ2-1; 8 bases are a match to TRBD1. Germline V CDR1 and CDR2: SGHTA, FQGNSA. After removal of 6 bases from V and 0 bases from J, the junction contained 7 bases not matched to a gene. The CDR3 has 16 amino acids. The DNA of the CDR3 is TGTGCCAGCAGTAAGACCGGGACAGGCTCCTACAATGAGCAGTTCTTC. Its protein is CASSKTGTGSYNEQFF.

DNA of the CDR3: TGTGCCAGCAGTGAAGCGGGGCAAATAGATGGCTACACCTTC. Protein product: CASSEAGQIDGYTF. This chain links TRBV6-1 with TRBJ1-2; D is possibly TRBD1 (5 bases). Looked up from germline, CDR1 is MNHNS and CDR2 is SASEGT. Trimming pared 0 bases from V and 6 bases from J, leaving 11 bases between. This CDR3 region has 14 residues.

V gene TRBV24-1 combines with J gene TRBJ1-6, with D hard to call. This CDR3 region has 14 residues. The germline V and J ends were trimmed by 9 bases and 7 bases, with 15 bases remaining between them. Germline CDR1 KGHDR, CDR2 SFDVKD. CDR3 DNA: TGTGCCACCCAGCGGGCAGTGGACAATTCACCCCTCCACTTT. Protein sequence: CATQRAVDNSPLHF.

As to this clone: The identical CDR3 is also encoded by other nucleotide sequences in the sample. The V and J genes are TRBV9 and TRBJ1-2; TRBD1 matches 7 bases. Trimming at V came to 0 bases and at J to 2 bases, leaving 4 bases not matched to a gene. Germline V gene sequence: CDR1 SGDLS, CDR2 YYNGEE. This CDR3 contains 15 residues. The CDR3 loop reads CASSVGDSPNYGYTF. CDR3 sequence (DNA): TGTGCCAGCAGCGTAGGGGACAGCCCGAACTATGGCTACACCTTC.

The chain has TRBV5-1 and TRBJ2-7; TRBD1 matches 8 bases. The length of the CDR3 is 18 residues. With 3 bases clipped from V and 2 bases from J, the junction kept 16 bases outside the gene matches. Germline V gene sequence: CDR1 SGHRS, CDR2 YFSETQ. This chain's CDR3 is CASSYGISPGTGTYEQYV. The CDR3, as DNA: TGCGCCAGCAGCTACGGGATATCCCCTGGGACAGGTACCTACGAGCAGTACGTC.

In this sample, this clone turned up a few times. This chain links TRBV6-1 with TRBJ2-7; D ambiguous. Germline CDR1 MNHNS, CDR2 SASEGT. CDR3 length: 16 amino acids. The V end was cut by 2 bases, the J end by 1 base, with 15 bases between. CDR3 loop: CASSENPGPNSYEQYF. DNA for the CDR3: TGTGCCAGCAGTGAAAACCCAGGTCCCAATTCCTACGAGCAGTACTTC.

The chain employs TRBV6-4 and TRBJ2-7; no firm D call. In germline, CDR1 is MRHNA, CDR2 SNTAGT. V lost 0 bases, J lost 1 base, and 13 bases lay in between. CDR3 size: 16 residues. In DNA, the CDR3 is TGTGCCAGCAGTGACTCGAGTAATATTCCTTCCTACGAGCAGTACGTC. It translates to CASSDSSNIPSYEQYV.

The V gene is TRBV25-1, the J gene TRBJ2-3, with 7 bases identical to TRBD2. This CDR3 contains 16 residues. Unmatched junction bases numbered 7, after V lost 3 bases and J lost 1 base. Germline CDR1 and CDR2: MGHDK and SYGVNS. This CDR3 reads CASSEDALAGTDTQYF. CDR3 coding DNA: TGTGCCAGCAGTGAGGATGCTCTAGCGGGCACAGATACGCAGTATTTT.

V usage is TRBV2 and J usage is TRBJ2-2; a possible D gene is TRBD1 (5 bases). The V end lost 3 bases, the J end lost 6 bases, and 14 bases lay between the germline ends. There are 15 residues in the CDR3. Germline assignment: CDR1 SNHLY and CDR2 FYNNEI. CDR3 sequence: CASSDLGVSAGELFF. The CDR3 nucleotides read TGTGCCAGCAGTGACTTAGGGGTGAGCGCCGGGGAGCTGTTTTTT.

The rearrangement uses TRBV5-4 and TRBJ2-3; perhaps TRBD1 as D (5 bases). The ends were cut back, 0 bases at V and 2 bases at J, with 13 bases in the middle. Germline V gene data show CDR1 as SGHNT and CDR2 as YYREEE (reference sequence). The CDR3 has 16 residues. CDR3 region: CASSLVVMGPTDTQYF. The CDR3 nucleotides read TGTGCCAGCAGCTTGGTGGTCATGGGGCCCACAGATACGCAGTATTTT.

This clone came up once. CDR3 sequence (DNA): TGTGCCAGCAGTTCTCTTATAGCGGGGGGGCGGAACATTCAGTACTTC. Its translation: CASSSLIAGGRNIQYF. The rearrangement uses TRBV2 and TRBJ2-4, with TRBD2 identical over 11 bases. CDR1 and CDR2 from the germline V gene are SNHLY and FYNNEI. This CDR3 region has 16 residues. Trimming took 5 bases from V and 7 from J; bases not matched to a gene: 10. The complete variable domain, with remaining parts taken from reference TRBV2 and TRBJ2-4, reads EPEVTQTPSHQVTQMGQEVILRCVPISNHLYFYWYRQILGQKVEFLVSFYNNEISEKSEIFDDQFSVERPDGSNFTLKIRSTKLEDSAMYFCASSSLIAGGRNIQYFGAGTRLSVL.